This TCR beta chain was profiled in a study of cytomegalovirus exposure and HLA in healthy donors. About the study: Among the roughly 400 genotyped donors, 81% were placed in the Caucasian-associated ancestry cluster. Whole-study findings and limits: Fewer N-insertions (relative to the approximately 670-donor mean) were reportedly seen in an Asian-associated ancestry cluster in a later analysis. Rarity characterized most TCR sequences, yet some public TCRs appeared in many donors.

Notes on this clone: Its antigen is as yet unknown.

Trimming at V came to 5 bases and at J to 2 bases, leaving 7 bases not matched to a gene. This CDR3 is built from 15 residues. From germline, CDR1 is SGHNT and CDR2 YYREEE (reference sequence). The primer mix had 60 Vbeta and 13 Jbeta primers. The data were produced by immunoSEQ multiplex PCR, yet TCRdb's version contains in-frame clones alone and is incomplete. The table records about 77,000 clones, about 73% of them present only once. The receptor's source is a man aged 35-49 years in good health and CMV-seronegative. The chain links TRBV5-4 to TRBJ2-1; 7 nucleotides agree with TRBD1. The sample was PBMCs. CDR3 coding DNA: TGTGCCAGCAGGGTAAGCAGGGGGACCTACAATGAGCAGTTCTTC. Protein product: CASRVSRGTYNEQFF.